The TCR beta chain described here comes from a study of CD8 T cells in ankylosing spondylitis. On this clonotype: Antigen specificity is unknown.

The germline V and J ends were trimmed by 3 bases and 3 bases, with 15 bases remaining between them. CDR3 length: 16 amino acids. In germline, CDR1 is WNHNN, CDR2 SYGVQD (reference sequence). A quantitative 5'-RACE method, one with molecular barcodes, was used to make TCR beta libraries. One entry per CDR3 protein, called by TCRdb with MiXCR from the 5' RACE reads. Of 450,000 or so distinct CDR3 sequences listed, 20% to 30% were seen once; the top ten hold roughly 1%. Study-level results: Ankylosing spondylitis blood seemed to carry a telltale TCR beta motif made of several highly homologous variants. Relatively rare in peripheral blood, disease-linked clones were also CD8+. Reportedly, disease-linked clones are significantly enriched in ankylosing spondylitis patients' matched synovial fluid.

The sample comprised blood, either unsorted or a sorted T cell fraction (not recorded which). The sequence came from a male donor with ankylosing spondylitis. This chain links TRBV10-1 with TRBJ2-1; D may be TRBD2 (6 bases). The CDR3 nucleotides read TGCGCCAGCAGTGATACGGGGGTTTTATACTACAATGAGCAGTTCTTC. Translated, it gives CASSDTGVLYYNEQFF.